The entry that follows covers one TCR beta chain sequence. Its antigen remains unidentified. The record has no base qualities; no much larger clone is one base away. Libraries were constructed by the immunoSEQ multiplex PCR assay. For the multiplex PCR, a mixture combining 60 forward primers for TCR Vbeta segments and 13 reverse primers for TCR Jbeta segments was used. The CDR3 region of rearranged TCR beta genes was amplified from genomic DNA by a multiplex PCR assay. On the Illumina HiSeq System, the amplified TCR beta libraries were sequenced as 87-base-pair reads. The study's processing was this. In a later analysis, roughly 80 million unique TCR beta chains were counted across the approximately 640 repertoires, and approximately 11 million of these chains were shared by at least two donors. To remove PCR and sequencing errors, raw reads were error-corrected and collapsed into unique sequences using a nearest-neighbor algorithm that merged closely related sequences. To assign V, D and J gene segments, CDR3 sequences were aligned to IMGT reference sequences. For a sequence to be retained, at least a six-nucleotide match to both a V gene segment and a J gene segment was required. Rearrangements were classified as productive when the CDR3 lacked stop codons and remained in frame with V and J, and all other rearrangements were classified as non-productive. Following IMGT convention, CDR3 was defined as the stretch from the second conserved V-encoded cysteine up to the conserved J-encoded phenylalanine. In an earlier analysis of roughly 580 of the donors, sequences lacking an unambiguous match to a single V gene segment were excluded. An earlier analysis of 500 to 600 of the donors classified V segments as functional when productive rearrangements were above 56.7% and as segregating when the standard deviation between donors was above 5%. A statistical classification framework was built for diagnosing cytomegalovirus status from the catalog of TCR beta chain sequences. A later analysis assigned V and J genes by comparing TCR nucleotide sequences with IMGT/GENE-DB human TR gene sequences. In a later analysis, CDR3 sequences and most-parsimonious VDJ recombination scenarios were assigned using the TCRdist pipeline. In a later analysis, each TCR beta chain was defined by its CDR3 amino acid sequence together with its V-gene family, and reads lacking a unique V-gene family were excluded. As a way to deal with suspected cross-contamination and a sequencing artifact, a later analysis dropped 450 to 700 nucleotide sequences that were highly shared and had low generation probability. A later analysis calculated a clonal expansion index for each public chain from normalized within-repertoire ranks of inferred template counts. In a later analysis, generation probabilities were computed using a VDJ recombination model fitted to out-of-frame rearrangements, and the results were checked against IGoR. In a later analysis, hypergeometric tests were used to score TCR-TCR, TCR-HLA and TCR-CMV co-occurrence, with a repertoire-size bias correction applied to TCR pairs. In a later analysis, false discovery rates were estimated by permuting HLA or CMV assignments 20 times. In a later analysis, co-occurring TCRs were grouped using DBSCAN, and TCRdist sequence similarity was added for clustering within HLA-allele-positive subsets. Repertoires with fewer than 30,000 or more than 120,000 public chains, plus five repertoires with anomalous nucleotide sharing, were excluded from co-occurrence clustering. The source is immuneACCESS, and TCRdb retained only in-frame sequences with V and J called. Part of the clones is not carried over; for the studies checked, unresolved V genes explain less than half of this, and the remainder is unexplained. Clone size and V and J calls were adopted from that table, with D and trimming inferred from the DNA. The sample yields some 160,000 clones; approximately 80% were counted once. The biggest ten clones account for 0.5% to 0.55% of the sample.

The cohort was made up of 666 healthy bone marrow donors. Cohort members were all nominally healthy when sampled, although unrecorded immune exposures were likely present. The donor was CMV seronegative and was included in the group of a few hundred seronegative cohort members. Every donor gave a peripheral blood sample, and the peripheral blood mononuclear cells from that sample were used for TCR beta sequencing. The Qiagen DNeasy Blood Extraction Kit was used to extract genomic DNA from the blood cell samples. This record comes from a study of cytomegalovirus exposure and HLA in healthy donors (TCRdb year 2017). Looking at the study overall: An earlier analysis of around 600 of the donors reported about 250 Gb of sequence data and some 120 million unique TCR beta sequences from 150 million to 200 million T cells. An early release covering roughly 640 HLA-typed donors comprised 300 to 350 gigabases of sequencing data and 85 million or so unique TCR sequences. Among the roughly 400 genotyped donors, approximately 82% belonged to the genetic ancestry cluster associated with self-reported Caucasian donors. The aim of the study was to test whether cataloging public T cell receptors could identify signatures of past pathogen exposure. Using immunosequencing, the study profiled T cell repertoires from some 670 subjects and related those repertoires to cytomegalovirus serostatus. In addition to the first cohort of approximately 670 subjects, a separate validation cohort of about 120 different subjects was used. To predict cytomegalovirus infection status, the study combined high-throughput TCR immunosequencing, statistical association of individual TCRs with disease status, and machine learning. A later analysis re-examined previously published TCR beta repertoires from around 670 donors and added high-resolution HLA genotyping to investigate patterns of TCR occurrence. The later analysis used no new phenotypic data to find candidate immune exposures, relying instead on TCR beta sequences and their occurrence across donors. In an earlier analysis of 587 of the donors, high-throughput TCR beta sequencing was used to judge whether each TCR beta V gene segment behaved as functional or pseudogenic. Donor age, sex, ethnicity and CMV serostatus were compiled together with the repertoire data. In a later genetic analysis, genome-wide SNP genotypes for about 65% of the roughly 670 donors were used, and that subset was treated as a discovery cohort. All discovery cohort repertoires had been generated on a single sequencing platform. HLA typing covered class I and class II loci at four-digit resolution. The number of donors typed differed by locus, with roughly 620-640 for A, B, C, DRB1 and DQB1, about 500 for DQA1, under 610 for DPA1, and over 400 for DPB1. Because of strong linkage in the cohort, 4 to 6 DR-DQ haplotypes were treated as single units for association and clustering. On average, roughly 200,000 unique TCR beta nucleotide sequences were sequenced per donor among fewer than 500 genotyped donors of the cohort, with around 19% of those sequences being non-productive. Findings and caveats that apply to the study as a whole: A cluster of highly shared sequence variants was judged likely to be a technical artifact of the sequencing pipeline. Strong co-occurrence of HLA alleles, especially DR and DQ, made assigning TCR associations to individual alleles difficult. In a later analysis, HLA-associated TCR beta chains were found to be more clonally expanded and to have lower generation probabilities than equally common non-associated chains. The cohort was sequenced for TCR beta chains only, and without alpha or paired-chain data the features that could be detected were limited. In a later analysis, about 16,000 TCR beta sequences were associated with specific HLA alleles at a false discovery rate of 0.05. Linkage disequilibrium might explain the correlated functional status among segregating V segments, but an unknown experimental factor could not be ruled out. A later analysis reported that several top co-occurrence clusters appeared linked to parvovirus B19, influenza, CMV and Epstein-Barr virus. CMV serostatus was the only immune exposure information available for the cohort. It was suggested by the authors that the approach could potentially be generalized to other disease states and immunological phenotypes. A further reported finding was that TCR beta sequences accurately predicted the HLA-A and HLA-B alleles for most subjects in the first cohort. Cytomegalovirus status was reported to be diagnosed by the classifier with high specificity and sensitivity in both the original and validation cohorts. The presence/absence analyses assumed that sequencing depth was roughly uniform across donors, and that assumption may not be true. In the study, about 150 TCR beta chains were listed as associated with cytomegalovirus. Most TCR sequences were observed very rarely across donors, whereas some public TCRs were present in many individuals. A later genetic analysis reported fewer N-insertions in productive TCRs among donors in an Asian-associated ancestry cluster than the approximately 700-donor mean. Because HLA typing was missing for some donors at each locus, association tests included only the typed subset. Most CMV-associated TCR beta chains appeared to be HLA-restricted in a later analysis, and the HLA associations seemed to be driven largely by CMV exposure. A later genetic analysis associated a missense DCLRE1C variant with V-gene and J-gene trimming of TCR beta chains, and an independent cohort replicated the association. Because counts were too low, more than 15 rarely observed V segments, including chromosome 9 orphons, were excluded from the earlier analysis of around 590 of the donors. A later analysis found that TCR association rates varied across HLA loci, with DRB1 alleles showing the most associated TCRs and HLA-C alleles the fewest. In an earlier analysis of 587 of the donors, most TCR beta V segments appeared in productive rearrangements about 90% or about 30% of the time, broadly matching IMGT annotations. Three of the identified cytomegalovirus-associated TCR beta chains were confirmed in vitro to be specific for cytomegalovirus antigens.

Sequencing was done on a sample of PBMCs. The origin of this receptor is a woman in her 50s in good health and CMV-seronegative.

At the DNA level, the sequence is TGTGCCAGCAGTGACTCGGGGGCGGCGAGCTCTGGAAACACCATATATTTT. Its protein product is CASSDSGAASSGNTIYF. Here the chain combines TRBV6-4 and TRBJ1-3; perhaps TRBD1 is the D gene, with 6 bases matching. In the germline V gene, CDR1 corresponds to MRHNA and CDR2 to SNTAGT. V and J are truncated by 0 bases and 0 bases respectively, leaving an intervening sequence of 12 bases. From the cysteine up to the phenylalanine, the CDR3 has a length of 17 residues. Only the CDR3 DNA stays, 51 bases, in frame from base 1.